Listed below are T cell receptor beta chains from one sample, sequenced in a study of blood T cell repertoires in COVID-19. Clones were sequenced by immunoSEQ multiplex PCR, and TCRdb holds only the in-frame ones, with some missing. The repertoire holds 150,000 to 200,000 clones, roughly 87% seen once, with approximately 1.4% in the top ten. Sequencing used peripheral blood. These receptors originate from a woman aged 45-65 years with acute or convalescent COVID-19. The CDR3 runs from the conserved cysteine through the conserved F or W. A D gene is named only where the DNA matches it firmly. The size entry is marked missing in some rows and otherwise reads once, few, many or a size class.

J: TRBJ1-1
D: NA
V: TRBV5-6
size: once
CDR3: CASSGLGGPEAFF
DNA: TGTGCCAGCAGCGGGTTGGGGGGACCTGAAGCTTTCTTT

J: TRBJ2-2
D: NA
V: TRBV18
size: NA
CDR3: CASLPPEGYRELFF
DNA: TGTGCCAGCTTACCACCCGAGGGCTACCGGGAGCTGTTTTTT

J: TRBJ2-7
D: TRBD2
V: TRBV11-2
size: NA
CDR3: CASAPSGGAYEQYF
DNA: TGTGCCAGCGCACCTAGCGGGGGAGCCTACGAGCAGTACTTC

J: TRBJ2-3
D: TRBD2
V: TRBV27
size: NA
CDR3: CASSTPGLAGMYTQYF
DNA: TGTGCCAGCAGTACCCCGGGACTAGCGGGAATGTATACGCAGTATTTT

J: TRBJ2-1
D: NA
V: TRBV6-5
size: NA
CDR3: CASSYSVRDNEQFF
DNA: TGTGCCAGCAGTTACTCGGTCAGGGACAATGAGCAGTTCTTC

J: TRBJ1-1
D: NA
V: TRBV19
size: once
CDR3: CASSQQDTNTEAFF
DNA: TGTGCCAGTAGCCAACAGGACACGAACACTGAAGCTTTCTTT

J: TRBJ1-1
D: TRBD1
V: TRBV6-5
size: NA
CDR3: CASSQGQGGTEAFF
DNA: TGTGCCAGCAGCCAGGGACAGGGAGGGACTGAAGCTTTCTTT

J: TRBJ1-2
D: NA
V: TRBV5-4
size: NA
CDR3: CASRSAANYGYTF
DNA: TGTGCCAGCAGGTCGGCGGCCAATTATGGCTACACCTTC

J: TRBJ1-1
D: NA
V: TRBV19
size: NA
CDR3: CASSSGGMNTEAFF
DNA: TGTGCCAGTAGTTCTGGGGGCATGAACACTGAAGCTTTCTTT

J: TRBJ1-1
D: NA
V: TRBV7-2
size: NA
CDR3: CASSVNSVNTEAFF
DNA: TGTGCCAGCAGCGTTAACAGTGTTAACACTGAAGCTTTCTTT

J: TRBJ2-2
D: TRBD2
V: TRBV5-1
size: NA
CDR3: CASKDGTRNTGELFF
DNA: TGCGCCAGCAAGGACGGGACTAGAAACACCGGGGAGCTGTTTTTT

J: TRBJ1-4
D: TRBD1
V: TRBV10-3
size: NA
CDR3: CAISSDRGLEKLFF
DNA: TGTGCCATCAGTTCGGACAGGGGGCTAGAAAAACTGTTTTTT

J: TRBJ2-1
D: NA
V: TRBV7-9
size: once
CDR3: CASSRYSGSTPYNEQFF
DNA: TGTGCCAGCAGCCGATATAGTGGTAGTACCCCCTACAATGAGCAGTTCTTC

J: TRBJ2-3
D: NA
V: TRBV5-4
size: NA
CDR3: CASSLGGSPGTDTQYF
DNA: TGTGCCAGCAGCTTGGGCGGCTCACCGGGCACAGATACGCAGTATTTT

J: TRBJ2-7
D: TRBD1
V: TRBV10-1
size: NA
CDR3: CASSFSGTDYEQYF
DNA: TGCGCCAGCAGTTTTTCCGGGACAGACTACGAGCAGTACTTC

J: TRBJ1-6
D: NA
V: TRBV30
size: once
CDR3: CARSAGRSFNSPLHF
DNA: TGTGCCCGATCAGCGGGGCGGAGTTTTAATTCACCCCTCCACTTT

J: TRBJ2-4
D: NA
V: TRBV28
size: once
CDR3: CASSLRENLAKNIQYF
DNA: TGTGCCAGCAGTTTACGGGAGAATCTAGCCAAAAACATTCAGTACTTC

J: TRBJ1-1
D: TRBD1
V: TRBV24-1
size: NA
CDR3: CAAEDRVGRAFF
DNA: TGTGCCGCCGAAGACAGGGTAGGTCGGGCTTTCTTT

J: TRBJ2-5
D: TRBD1
V: TRBV7-2
size: NA
CDR3: CASSLGRQGVQETQYF
DNA: TGTGCCAGCAGCTTAGGACGACAGGGGGTTCAGGAGACCCAGTACTTC

J: TRBJ2-2
D: TRBD2
V: TRBV6-2/TRBV6-3
size: NA
CDR3: CASSYSRQTTSGGKLFF
DNA: TGTGCCAGCAGTTACTCAAGACAGACGACTAGCGGGGGGAAGCTGTTTTTT

J: TRBJ1-4
D: TRBD1
V: TRBV28
size: NA
CDR3: CASRLDRGPEKLFF
DNA: TGTGCCAGCAGATTGGACAGGGGGCCCGAAAAACTGTTTTTT

J: TRBJ2-7
D: NA
V: TRBV3-1/TRBV3-2
size: NA
CDR3: CASSQYESVAAGEQYF
DNA: TGTGCCAGCAGCCAATATGAGTCGGTGGCAGCGGGCGAGCAGTACTTC

J: TRBJ1-4
D: TRBD1
V: TRBV6-5
size: NA
CDR3: CASSYTGGYNEKLFF
DNA: TGTGCCAGCAGTTACACAGGGGGATATAATGAAAAACTGTTTTTT

J: TRBJ2-7
D: NA
V: TRBV5-1
size: once
CDR3: CASSRQSDSYEQYF
DNA: TGCGCCAGCTCCAGACAGTCCGACTCCTACGAGCAGTACTTC

J: TRBJ1-4
D: TRBD1
V: TRBV7-2
size: NA
CDR3: CASSSWTGSEKLFF
DNA: TGTGCCAGCAGCTCCTGGACAGGGAGCGAAAAACTGTTTTTT

J: TRBJ2-1
D: TRBD2
V: TRBV5-1
size: NA
CDR3: CASSLGDSGGYNEQFF
DNA: TGCGCCAGCAGCCTGGGAGATAGCGGGGGATACAATGAGCAGTTCTTC

J: TRBJ1-5
D: NA
V: TRBV3-1/TRBV3-2
size: NA
CDR3: CASSHSGDQPQHF
DNA: TGTGCCAGCAGCCACTCAGGGGATCAGCCCCAGCATTTT

J: TRBJ1-2
D: NA
V: TRBV6-5
size: NA
CDR3: CASRTGLNYGYTF
DNA: TGTGCCAGCAGGACGGGACTCAACTATGGCTACACCTTC

J: TRBJ2-7
D: TRBD1
V: TRBV4-3
size: NA
CDR3: CASSQPPREGASSYEQYF
DNA: TGCGCCAGCAGCCAACCACCGCGAGAGGGGGCTAGCTCCTACGAGCAGTACTTC

J: TRBJ2-2
D: NA
V: TRBV6-5
size: NA
CDR3: CASSYPTNPNTGELFF
DNA: TGTGCCAGCAGTTACCCCACTAACCCTAACACCGGGGAGCTGTTTTTT

J: TRBJ2-1
D: TRBD1
V: TRBV9
size: NA
CDR3: CASSVLGTGDNEQFF
DNA: TGTGCCAGCAGCGTACTCGGGACAGGGGACAATGAGCAGTTCTTC

J: TRBJ2-7
D: NA
V: TRBV11-2
size: once
CDR3: CASSLDLYEQYF
DNA: TGTGCCAGCAGCTTAGATCTGTACGAGCAGTACTTC

J: TRBJ2-1
D: NA
V: TRBV3-1/TRBV3-2
size: NA
CDR3: CASSHLLESSYNEQFF
DNA: TGTGCCAGCAGCCACCTACTGGAGAGCTCCTACAATGAGCAGTTCTTC

J: TRBJ2-3
D: NA
V: TRBV10-3
size: NA
CDR3: CAISGGGTDTQYF
DNA: TGTGCCATCAGTGGCGGGGGCACAGATACGCAGTATTTT

J: TRBJ2-7
D: TRBD1
V: TRBV6-5
size: NA
CDR3: CASSYSRTGYYEQYF
DNA: TGTGCCAGCAGTTACTCTCGGACAGGATACTACGAGCAGTACTTC

J: TRBJ2-1
D: NA
V: TRBV19
size: few
CDR3: CASSSPSQGRDEQFF
DNA: TGTGCCAGTAGTAGCCCGTCACAGGGTAGGGATGAGCAGTTCTTC

J: TRBJ1-4
D: NA
V: TRBV5-6
size: NA
CDR3: CASSLGPYYNEKLFF
DNA: TGTGCCAGCAGCTTGGGGCCATATTATAATGAAAAACTGTTTTTT

J: TRBJ2-1
D: NA
V: TRBV29-1
size: NA
CDR3: CSVGQGGRNEQFF
DNA: TGCAGCGTTGGGCAGGGAGGCCGCAATGAGCAGTTCTTC

J: TRBJ1-2
D: NA
V: TRBV5-1
size: NA
CDR3: CASSLKVPEGGYTF
DNA: TGCGCCAGCAGCTTGAAGGTCCCGGAGGGTGGCTACACCTTC